These 24 T cell receptor beta chains were all obtained from the same sample, sequenced in a study of technical replicates of blood from several donors. Here immunoSEQ multiplex PCR was the method, and the copy in TCRdb shows in-frame clones only, minus some. This sample has around 80,000 clones; around 89% occur once, and the top ten carry approximately 0.42%. Sequencing was carried out using T cells isolated from PBMCs. The receptor source for this set is a human donor in good health.

V gene TRBV11-3 combines with J gene TRBJ2-2; maybe TRBD2 (6 bases). The CDR3 sequence is 16 residues long. Deletions cut 3 bases from V and 3 bases from J, with 14 bases between. The germline V gene encodes CDR1 SGHNT and CDR2 YENEEA. In nucleotides, the CDR3 is TGTGCCAGCAGCTTGATCTGGGCGGGATACACCGGGGAGCTGTTTTTT. It is translated as CASSLIWAGYTGELFF.

The rearrangement uses TRBV7-3 and TRBJ2-5, with 9 bases lining up with TRBD2. V lost 0 bases to trimming and J lost 5 bases; unmatched junction nucleotides: 4. CDR1 and CDR2 from the germline V gene are SGHTA and FQGTGA. The CDR3 runs 15 residues. The CDR3 loop is CASSLTGLAGETQYF. CDR3 in DNA: TGTGCCAGCAGCTTAACGGGACTAGCAGGGGAGACCCAGTACTTC.

The rearrangement joins TRBV20-1 to TRBJ2-1; no firm D call. Germline CDR1 is DFQATT and CDR2 is SNEGSKA (reference sequence). The length of the CDR3 is 10 residues. V lost 3 bases and J 6 bases, leaving 3 bases between the germline ends. CDR3 loop: CSASSNEQFF. The CDR3, as DNA: TGCAGTGCTAGTAGCAATGAGCAGTTCTTC.

This chain joins TRBV19 and TRBJ1-2; 12 bases fit TRBD1. Germline V CDR1 and CDR2: LNHDA, SQIVND (reference sequence). V shed 0 bases, J shed 11 bases, and the junction held 10 bases outside the gene matches. The CDR3 has 16 residues. CDR3 sequence: CASSIDGFGTGGLYTF. In nucleotides, the CDR3 is TGTGCCAGTAGTATAGATGGGTTCGGGACAGGGGGCTTATACACCTTC.

CDR3 protein: CASGPATGLYGELFF. The CDR3 region has the DNA TGTGCTAGTGGGCCGGCGACAGGGCTCTACGGGGAGCTGTTTTTT. The chain recombines TRBV12-5 with TRBJ2-2, with 7 bases aligning to TRBD1. The V and J ends lost 6 bases and 7 bases, in that order; junction bases with no gene match: 11. This CDR3 contains 15 residues. Germline V gene sequence: CDR1 LGHNT, CDR2 FRNRAP.

This clone is a singleton in its sample. The rearrangement joins TRBV30 to TRBJ1-2; 8 bases match TRBD1. Germline CDR1 and CDR2: GTSNPN and SVGIG (reference sequence). The CDR3 is 15 residues long. V trimming: 0 bases; J trimming: 4 bases; junction bases outside the gene matches: 7. The CDR3 reads CAWSVYRGGFYGYTF. Written as DNA, the CDR3 is TGTGCCTGGAGTGTCTACAGGGGGGGCTTCTATGGCTACACCTTC.

V gene TRBV10-1 combines with J gene TRBJ2-7, with a weak D call TRBD2 (7 bases). Trimming pared 7 bases from V and 0 bases from J, leaving 19 bases between. This CDR3 has 16 residues. Germline loops: CDR1 WNHNN, CDR2 SYGVQD (reference sequence). In DNA form, the CDR3 reads TGCGCCAGCACTGGAGGGGGGGGAAGGGGCTCCTACGAGCAGTACTTC. Its translation is CASTGGGGRGSYEQYF.

The CDR3 DNA reads as TGTGCCAGCTCACCGGGGCAGCAAGAGACCCAGTACTTC. Its translation is CASSPGQQETQYF. J is TRBJ2-5 and V is TRBV18, with D perhaps matching TRBD1 (5 bases). The CDR3 is 13 residues long. Germline lookup yields CDR1 KGHSH and CDR2 LQKENI. The V gene lost 3 bases and the J gene lost 2 bases, with 7 bases spanning the gap.

V and J are TRBV29-1 and TRBJ1-3; D not resolved. CDR1 is SQVTM and CDR2 is ANQGSEA in the germline V gene. This CDR3 is 11 amino acids long. Between the trimmed V and J ends, which lost 8 bases and 0 bases, there was a span of 5 bases. The CDR3 here is CSQLSGNTIYF. The DNA of the CDR3 is TGCAGCCAACTCTCTGGAAACACCATATATTTT.

This sequence joins TRBV9 and TRBJ1-3; D not certain. V lost 0 bases and J lost 5, with 12 bases in between. CDR3 length: 15 amino acids. Per germline, CDR1 SGDLS and CDR2 YYNGEE. The CDR3 sequence: CASSVEGGGRNTIYF. The CDR3 nucleotides read TGTGCCAGCAGCGTAGAGGGCGGAGGACGAAACACCATATATTTT. The full variable domain, completed using reference TRBV9 and TRBJ1-3, is DSGVTQTPKHLITATGQRVTLRCSPRSGDLSVYWYQQSLDQGLQFLIQYYNGEERAKGNILERFSAQQFPDLHSELNLSSLELGDSALYFCASSVEGGGRNTIYFGEGSWLTVV.

This chain's CDR3 is CASSLRDGSNEQYF. CDR3 coding DNA: TGTGCCAGCAGTTTAAGAGATGGGAGCAACGAGCAGTACTTC. V gene TRBV27 combines with J gene TRBJ2-7, with D tentatively TRBD2 (5 bases). The CDR3 has 14 amino acids. CDR1 and CDR2 from the germline V gene are MNHEY and SMNVEV (reference sequence). V was pared by 2 bases and J by 5 bases, with 13 bases between.

This clone was seen only once. The gene calls are TRBV4-3 and TRBJ2-1; TRBD2 might be the D (5 bases). V lost 5 bases to trimming and J lost 0 bases, with 11 bases between them. This CDR3 is 15 amino acids long. The germline gives CDR1 LGHNA, CDR2 YSLEER. The DNA of the CDR3 is TGCGCCAGCAGCTCCGCTAGCCTCTCCTACAATGAGCAGTTCTTC. Translated, it gives CASSSASLSYNEQFF.

The chain recombines TRBV19 with TRBJ1-5; TRBD1 matches 9 bases. This CDR3 region has 16 residues. CDR1 is LNHDA, CDR2 SQIVND, per germline (reference sequence). V gave up 4 bases and J gave up 4 bases; unmatched junction bases: 8. CDR3 bases: TGTGCCAGTAGTAGTGGGACAGGGTCTGGTAATCAGCCCCAGCATTTT. Encoded protein: CASSSGTGSGNQPQHF.

The chain has TRBV30 and TRBJ2-3; 10 bases are shared with TRBD2. This CDR3 is built from 15 residues. Germline V CDR1 and CDR2: GTSNPN, SVGIG (reference sequence). V shed 5 bases, J shed 2 bases, and the junction held 7 bases outside the gene matches. The CDR3 DNA follows: TGTGCCTGGGGAAGCGGGAGGGCCTACACAGATACGCAGTATTTT. Protein: CAWGSGRAYTDTQYF.

The chain joins TRBV5-1 to TRBJ2-1; TRBD2 aligns across 11 bases. Germline V gene lookup returns CDR1 SGHRS and CDR2 YFSETQ. The CDR3 totals 16 residues. J was trimmed by 0 bases and V by 5 bases; bases with no gene match: 4. The CDR3 here is CASSRLAGPSYNEQFF. CDR3 sequence (DNA): TGCGCCAGCAGTAGACTAGCGGGACCCTCCTACAATGAGCAGTTCTTC.

V usage is TRBV5-4 and J usage is TRBJ2-3; 10 nucleotides agree with TRBD2. This CDR3 has 17 amino acids. Germline CDR1 is SGHNT and CDR2 is YYREEE (reference sequence). J gave up 3 bases and V 3 bases, and 10 bases lay outside the gene matches. CDR3 in DNA: TGTGCCAGCAGCTCGCCCGTAGCGGGAGGTTTAACAGATACGCAGTATTTT. Protein: CASSSPVAGGLTDTQYF. The whole variable domain, remainder taken from reference TRBV5-4 and TRBJ2-3, is ETGVTQSPTHLIKTRGQQVTLRCSSQSGHNTVSWYQQALGQGPQFIFQYYREEENGRGNFPPRFSGLQFPNYSSELNVNALELDDSALYLCASSSPVAGGLTDTQYFGPGTRLTVL.

The chain has TRBV5-6 and TRBJ2-3, with TRBD1 matching over 9 bases. The germline V gene has CDR1 SGHDT and CDR2 YYEEEE. With 2 bases clipped from V and 3 bases from J, the junction kept 7 bases outside the gene matches. The CDR3 runs 16 residues. The chain's CDR3 is CASSLQGASATDTQYF. CDR3 sequence (DNA): TGTGCCAGCAGCTTACAGGGGGCGAGCGCAACAGATACGCAGTATTTT.

The chain carries TRBV18 and TRBJ1-2; possibly TRBD1 for D (5 bases). Germline values: CDR1 KGHSH, CDR2 LQKENI. The CDR3 covers 17 residues. V lost 0 bases and J lost 5, with 19 bases in between. The CDR3 DNA reads TGTGCCAGCTCACCACCGCATGGAGGGGCCGACCCTTATGGCTACACCTTC. Translated, it gives CASSPPHGGADPYGYTF.

The J gene is TRBJ1-3, the V gene TRBV28; the D is unclear. Germline CDR1 and CDR2: MDHEN and SYDVKM. The CDR3 contains 13 residues. The V gene lost 7 bases and the J gene lost 4 bases, with 11 bases spanning the gap. The CDR3 DNA reads as TGTGCCAGCACACTATTATCCGGAAACACCATATATTTT. Its protein is CASTLLSGNTIYF.

V gene TRBV29-1 combines with J gene TRBJ1-4, with D possibly being TRBD1 (6 bases). The V end lost 5 bases, the J end lost 5 bases, and 18 bases lay between the germline ends. CDR1 and CDR2 from the germline V gene are SQVTM and ANQGSEA. The CDR3 length is 15 residues. In nucleotides, the CDR3 is TGCAGCGTTCAAGTGGGGGGGCTGGGAAATGAAAAACTGTTTTTT. Protein sequence: CSVQVGGLGNEKLFF.

The chain employs TRBV29-1 and TRBJ2-7; 10 bases map to TRBD1. Looked up from germline, CDR1 is SQVTM and CDR2 is ANQGSEA. Trimming removed 5 bases from V and 9 bases from J; junction bases left unmatched: 10. The CDR3 is made up of 13 amino acids. CDR3 loop: CSVTPGTGDGQYF. CDR3 DNA sequence: TGCAGCGTTACACCAGGGACAGGGGATGGGCAGTACTTC.

CDR3 DNA sequence: TGCAGCGTTGTCGGGGGCTCTGGAAACACCATATATTTT. Amino acid sequence: CSVVGGSGNTIYF. V gene TRBV29-1 combines with J gene TRBJ1-3; D is perhaps TRBD1 (5 bases). CDR3 length: 13 amino acids. The ends were cut back, 4 bases at V and 0 bases at J, with 7 bases in the middle. From germline, CDR1 is SQVTM and CDR2 ANQGSEA.

This clone showed up just once. The chain couples TRBV6-5 to TRBJ2-3, with 7 bases lining up with TRBD1. Germline V gene lookup returns CDR1 MNHEY and CDR2 SVGAGI. The ends lost 2 bases at V and 1 base at J; junction bases unmatched: 3. This CDR3 has 15 amino acids. CDR3 loop: CASSYGQVGTDTQYF. The CDR3 DNA reads as TGTGCCAGCAGTTACGGACAGGTCGGCACAGATACGCAGTATTTT.

This clone was seen once. The chain links TRBV19 to TRBJ2-3; TRBD2 matches at 7 bases. Losses at the gene ends were 8 bases for V and 0 bases for J; bases not matched to a gene: 20. From germline, CDR1 is LNHDA and CDR2 SQIVND (reference sequence). The CDR3 has 19 amino acids. CDR3 sequence (DNA): TGTGCCAGTTCGGCCCGGGGGGTAATGATGGGGCTAAGCACAGATACGCAGTATTTT. As protein: CASSARGVMMGLSTDTQYF.